The 4 T cell receptor beta chains below all came from one sample that was sequenced in a study of tumor-infiltrating lymphocytes in primary liver carcinoma. Reverse transcription of roughly 480 ng total RNA with a constant-region primer produced TCR beta cDNA. Libraries covering TCR beta were generated through three nested multiplex PCR rounds (using a slightly modified ARM-PCR). A C-beta reverse primer was combined with TRBV1-TRBV30 forward primers in the first two PCR rounds, and each round had 10 cycles. One entry per CDR3 protein, called by TCRdb with MiXCR from the multiplex PCR reads. The table shows 65,000 to 80,000 distinct CDR3 sequences, with 60% to 75% occurring only once. RNA and DNA were co-extracted from roughly 20-30 mg of unsorted bulk tissue. Source material: liver tumor tissue from sampling region 4. Subset of the sample: tumor region T4, right-lateral pole. These receptors were collected from a man aged 40-49 years with primary liver carcinoma and hepatitis B virus infection.

This clonotype has ten or more counts. The CDR3 DNA sequence: TGTGCCAGCAGCCCCCGGGTTCGCTCCGACAGGGGGCCTGGAAACACCATATATTTT. This gives the protein CASSPRVRSDRGPGNTIYF. This chain uses TRBV11-2 with TRBJ1-3; 10 nucleotides align to TRBD1. With 5 bases clipped from V and 2 bases from J, the junction kept 15 bases outside the gene matches. The germline V gene encodes CDR1 SGHAT and CDR2 FQNNGV. There are 19 residues in the CDR3.

Concerning this clonotype: One end of the junction does not line up with germline, which may come from a read error. The chain links TRBV7-9 to TRBJ2-1; 11 positions match TRBD2. The CDR3 is 16 residues long. Per the germline V gene, CDR1 is SEHNR and CDR2 is FQNEAQ (reference sequence). The CDR3 sequence: CANSRPSGLADNEQFF. CDR3 sequence (DNA): TGTGCCAACAGCCGTCCGTCGGGACTAGCGGACAATGAGCAGTTCTTC.

By its share, this clonotype is medium-sized (0.01 to 0.1%). The V and J genes are TRBV6-5 and TRBJ2-3, with D uncertain. This CDR3 contains 14 residues. V lost 6 bases and J 4 bases, leaving 14 bases between the germline ends. Germline lookup yields CDR1 MNHEY and CDR2 SVGAGI. The CDR3 protein is CASSVSQWADTQYF. The CDR3 DNA sequence: TGTGCCAGCAGCGTATCCCAGTGGGCAGATACGCAGTATTTT.

As regards this clonotype: This likely comes from a read error, as the CDR3 has no conserved phenylalanine or tryptophan at its end. This chain uses TRBV6-1 with TRBJ2-7; 8 nucleotides align to TRBD2. CDR1 MNHNS and CDR2 SASEGT come from the germline V gene. This CDR3 contains 15 residues. For the CDR3, the DNA is TGTGCCAGCACTGAAGAGGCGGGGGGTAGCTACGAGCAGTACTCC. Translating it yields CASTEEAGGSYEQYS.